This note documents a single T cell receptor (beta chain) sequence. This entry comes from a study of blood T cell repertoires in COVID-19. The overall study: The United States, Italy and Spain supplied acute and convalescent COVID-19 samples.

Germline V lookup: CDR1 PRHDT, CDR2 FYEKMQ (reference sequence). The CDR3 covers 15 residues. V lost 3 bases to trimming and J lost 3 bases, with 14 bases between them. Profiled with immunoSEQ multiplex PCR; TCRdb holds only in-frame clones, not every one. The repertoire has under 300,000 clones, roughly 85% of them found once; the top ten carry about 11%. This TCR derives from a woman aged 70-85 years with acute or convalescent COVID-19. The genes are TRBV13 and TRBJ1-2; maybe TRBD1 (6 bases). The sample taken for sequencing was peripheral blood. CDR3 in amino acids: CASSLVGAPHYGYTF. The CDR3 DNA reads TGTGCCAGCAGCTTGGTGGGGGCGCCTCACTATGGCTACACCTTC.